Presented here are 11 T cell receptor beta chains from one specimen sequenced in a study of shared clonotypes between healthy human individuals (TCRdb year 2020). Receptors were amplified or captured by the immunoSEQ multiplex PCR assay. Sourced from immuneACCESS, this table was stored by TCRdb with only in-frame sequences that have V and J called. A share of the clones is absent; for the studies checked, an unresolved V gene accounts for under half, and the remainder has no known explanation. In this sample the table shows about 560,000 clones, roughly four fifths of which occur a single time. The ten largest make up more than 10% of the sample. Sequencing was done on a sample of PBMCs. Source of these receptors: a woman aged 40 to 50 in good health. Some clones in this sample may be carry-over from other donors' samples.

The chain recombines TRBV15 with TRBJ2-6; the D is unclear. Germline values: CDR1 LNHNV, CDR2 YYDKDF (reference sequence). The CDR3 loop spans 14 amino acids. Trimming removed 5 bases from V and 0 bases from J, with 5 bases in between. DNA for the CDR3: TGTGCCACCAGCGCCCGCTCTGGGGCCAACGTCCTGACTTTC. Amino acid sequence: CATSARSGANVLTF.

V and J are TRBV12-5 and TRBJ2-1, with a possible D match to TRBD1 (6 bases). The CDR3 has 13 amino acids. Trimming pared 5 bases from V and 3 bases from J, leaving 8 bases between. Per the germline V gene, CDR1 is LGHNT and CDR2 is FRNRAP. CDR3 nucleotides: TGTGCTAGTGGTCCGGACAGCTACAATGAGCAGTTCTTC. Its translation: CASGPDSYNEQFF.

This clone was seen only once. This chain joins TRBV11-2 and TRBJ2-7; 8 nucleotides agree with TRBD2. CDR3 length: 16 residues. Germline trimming cut 4 bases from V and 1 base from J; bases unmatched to any gene: 9. Germline CDR1 SGHAT, CDR2 FQNNGV. For the CDR3, the DNA is TGTGCCAGCAGCTCCTTAACCAGCGGGAGTTCCTACGAGCAGTACTTC. Residues: CASSSLTSGSSYEQYF.

This clone was counted many times. The chain employs TRBV6-6 and TRBJ1-5, with TRBD1 matching over 7 bases. The trim removed 6 bases at V and 3 bases at J, leaving 5 bases unmatched. This CDR3 comprises 14 residues. Germline V gene lookup returns CDR1 MNHNY and CDR2 SVGAGI (reference sequence). CDR3 sequence reads: CASRAGQDNQPQHF. The DNA of the CDR3 is TGTGCCAGCAGGGCCGGACAGGACAATCAGCCCCAGCATTTT.

CDR3 sequence reads: CASTPLTNEKLFF. DNA for the CDR3: TGTGCCAGCACCCCCCTCACTAATGAAAAACTGTTTTTT. This rearrangement joins TRBV2 to TRBJ1-4; D call uncertain. The V gene's germline CDR1 is SNHLY and CDR2 FYNNEI. V shed 7 bases and J shed 2 bases, with 8 bases lying between them. The CDR3 runs to 13 residues.

The chain is built from TRBV29-1 and TRBJ1-1, with D uncertain. Trimming took 7 bases from V and 1 from J, leaving 13 bases between them. The CDR3 consists of 13 residues. Germline loops: CDR1 SQVTM, CDR2 ANQGSEA. The CDR3 region is CSGVSWANTEAFF. CDR3 coding DNA: TGCAGCGGAGTAAGTTGGGCGAACACTGAAGCTTTCTTT. Full variable domain (remainder filled in from reference TRBV29-1 and TRBJ1-1): SAVISQKPSRDICQRGTSLTIQCQVDSQVTMMFWYRQQPGQSLTLIATANQGSEATYESGFVIDKFPISRPNLTFSTLTVSNMSPEDSSIYLCSGVSWANTEAFFGQGTRLTVV.

This clone has just a few counts. The chain uses TRBV2 and TRBJ1-1, with TRBD1 identical over 7 bases. In germline, CDR1 is SNHLY, CDR2 FYNNEI. The CDR3 totals 14 residues. Trimming at V came to 5 bases and at J to 2 bases, leaving 5 bases not matched to a gene. Here the CDR3 DNA reads TGTGCCAGCAGTTCACAGGGGCACAACACTGAAGCTTTCTTT. It translates to CASSSQGHNTEAFF.

Remarks on this clone: Within the sample, other DNA sequences also encode this same CDR3. The chain links TRBV5-4 to TRBJ1-1; a weak D match, TRBD1 (5 bases). The CDR3 sequence is 13 residues long. V lost 3 bases to trimming and J lost 1 base, with 7 bases between them. The germline V gene encodes CDR1 SGHNT and CDR2 YYREEE (reference sequence). This CDR3 is CASSYDRNTEAFF. The DNA of the CDR3 is TGTGCCAGCAGCTACGACAGGAACACTGAAGCTTTCTTT.

V gene TRBV7-2 combines with J gene TRBJ1-2; D remains ambiguous. The CDR3 contains 14 residues. Germline assignment: CDR1 SGHTA and CDR2 FQGNSA. Trimming cost V 5 bases and J 2 bases, with 12 bases left between them. The CDR3 DNA is TGTGCCAGCAGCCTAAGCCGGGGAAACTATGGCTACACCTTC. Translation: CASSLSRGNYGYTF.

The V call is TRBV5-1, the J call TRBJ2-5; the D is unclear. Germline lookup yields CDR1 SGHRS and CDR2 YFSETQ. This CDR3 is 15 amino acids long. The V and J ends lost 0 bases and 5 bases respectively, with 14 bases between them. The CDR3 DNA is TGCGCCAGCAGCTTGGCAGTCCCTTCTGTGGAGACCCAGTACTTC. Its protein is CASSLAVPSVETQYF.

As to this clone: This specimen includes other DNA sequences encoding the same CDR3. The chain links TRBV7-9 to TRBJ2-2; no clear D. Per the germline V gene, CDR1 is SEHNR and CDR2 is FQNEAQ (reference sequence). The CDR3 runs 14 residues. V was pared by 6 bases and J by 0 bases, with 8 bases between. CDR3 sequence reads: CASSSNTNTGELFF. CDR3 in DNA: TGTGCCAGCAGTTCTAACACGAACACCGGGGAGCTGTTTTTT.